A selection of T cell receptor beta chains follows, all from one sample in a study of T cells in Graves' hyperthyroidism and ophthalmopathy. TCRdb processed the multiplex PCR reads anew with MiXCR; each CDR3 protein has one entry. This repertoire shows some 800,000 distinct CDR3 sequences, 35% to 40% found once; its top ten account for roughly 8.3%. Sequenced material: blood. The source is a man in his late teens or twenties with Graves' hyperthyroidism. Both conserved end residues are part of each CDR3. D genes are given only for firm matches. Size values are once, few and many counts, or a class for expanded clones, and some rows have none.

j_call d_call v_call clone_size cdr3_nt cdr3_aa
TRBJ2-2 TRBD2 TRBV2 few TGTGCCAGCATGGGAGGGGAGAGCCCCGGGGAGCTGTTTTTT CASMGGESPGELFF
TRBJ1-1 . TRBV19 . TGTGCCAGCAGGTCTTTAGAACCGAACACTGAAGCTTTCTTT CASRSLEPNTEAFF
TRBJ1-4 . TRBV2 many TGTGCCAGCAGTGACAGGGGTGCAACTAATGAAAAACTGTTTTTT CASSDRGATNEKLFF
TRBJ1-2 . TRBV2 many TGTGCCAGCAGGATGCCGGGACCGGTCTATGGCTACACCTTC CASRMPGPVYGYTF
TRBJ1-5 . TRBV27 . TGTGCCAGCAGCAGTGGGGTTTTCGGGCAGCCCCAGCATTTT CASSSGVFGQPQHF
TRBJ2-7 TRBD2 TRBV6-5 . TGTGCCAGCACCGCGGGGGGCGAGCAGTACTTC CASTAGGEQYF
TRBJ1-2 TRBD1 TRBV2 . TGTGCCAGCAGTGAAACAGGGGACAGTGGCTACACCTTC CASSETGDSGYTF
TRBJ1-2 . TRBV20-1 few TGCAGTGCAGGCCGGGGCGGAAGGTCTTATGGCTACACCTTC CSAGRGGRSYGYTF
TRBJ2-6 . TRBV5-1 . TGCGCCAGCAGCCAAGAACCCCCTGGGGCCAACGTCCTGACTTTC CASSQEPPGANVLTF
TRBJ1-1 . TRBV12-3/TRBV12-4 many TGTGCCAGCAGTTTACCTTGGATCACTGAAGCTTTCTTT CASSLPWITEAFF
TRBJ1-4 . TRBV7-8 many TGTGCCAGCAGCCCTCATCGGGGGGCGTTGGGCGTAGTGAAACTGTTTTTT CASSPHRGALGVVKLFF
TRBJ2-7 . TRBV2 few TGTGCCAGCAGTGAAGGGACCCTTGACGAGCAGTACTTC CASSEGTLDEQYF
TRBJ1-2 TRBD1 TRBV5-5 . TGTGCCAGCGGCGACAGGGCTTCTAACTATGGCTACACCTTC CASGDRASNYGYTF
TRBJ2-7 TRBD2 TRBV2 . TGTGCCAGCAGTGAAGCGCTGACTAGCGGGATTTACGAGCAGTACTTC CASSEALTSGIYEQYF
TRBJ2-5 TRBD1 TRBV2 few TGTGCCAGCAGCATACAGGGGCCAAAGGAGACCCAGTACTTC CASSIQGPKETQYF
TRBJ2-6 . TRBV7-6 many TGTGCCAGCAGCTTAGAGCTCAGGGGAGCCTCTGGGGCCAACGTCCTGACTTTC CASSLELRGASGANVLTF
TRBJ2-7 . TRBV4-1 few TGCGCCAGCAGCCAAGAGGCGGGGCGATTAGTCGAGCAGTACTTC CASSQEAGRLVEQYF
TRBJ1-1 TRBD1 TRBV7-2 . TGTGCCAGCAGCTTCCAGACAGGGACAGGGGATGCTTTCTTT CASSFQTGTGDAFF
TRBJ1-4 . TRBV15 once TGTGCCACCAGCGGCGGACAAGGGGAAAAACTGTTTTTT CATSGGQGEKLFF
TRBJ1-5 . TRBV12-3/TRBV12-4 . TGTGTCAGCAGTTTAGCGGGGAATCAGCCCCAGCATTTT CVSSLAGNQPQHF
TRBJ2-5 . TRBV2 . TGTGCCAGCAGTGGGATATCCCAAGAGACCCAGTACTTC CASSGISQETQYF
TRBJ1-1 . TRBV29-1 many TGCAGCGCCTACTGGCAAACTGAAGCTTTCTTT CSAYWQTEAFF
TRBJ2-7 . TRBV7-6 once TGTGCCAGCAGAGAGGACAACCGGGGGAATTACGAGCAGTACTTC CASREDNRGNYEQYF
TRBJ2-7 TRBD2 TRBV2 . TGTGCCAGCAGAGACCTAGCGGGTCCGACCTACGAGCAGTACTTC CASRDLAGPTYEQYF
TRBJ2-7 . TRBV7-2 many TGTGCCAGCAGCCCAGGGAATGGGGGCGAGCAGTACTTC CASSPGNGGEQYF
TRBJ1-2 . TRBV5-4 . TGTGCCAGCAGCGCCAGGGGTAACTATGGCTACACCTTC CASSARGNYGYTF
TRBJ2-7 TRBD1 TRBV2 . TGTGCCAGCAACGGACAGGGGGCTTACGAGCAGCACTTC CASNGQGAYEQHF
TRBJ1-2 . TRBV5-1 few TGCGCCAGCAGCTTCGCCGAGGACTATGGCTACACCTTC CASSFAEDYGYTF
TRBJ2-7 TRBD1 TRBV7-9 . TGTGCCAGCAGCTTAGCGCGTATAGGGACAGGGGGCTACGAGCAGTACTTC CASSLARIGTGGYEQYF
TRBJ1-6 . TRBV10-3 . TGTGCCAGCACCCCCGGCGGCTTGACAAATTCACCCCTCCACTTT CASTPGGLTNSPLHF
TRBJ1-1 TRBD1 TRBV20-1 many TGCAGTGCTACCGGACAGGGGATAGTAGCTTTCTTT CSATGQGIVAFF
TRBJ2-7 . TRBV6-5 many TGTGCCAGCAGCGTCCAGGAGAAGAGGGAGCAGTACTTC CASSVQEKREQYF
TRBJ1-1 . TRBV11-2 few TGTGCCAGCAGCTTAGTGAGGTCCGGGACGGCTTTCTTT CASSLVRSGTAFF
TRBJ1-2 . TRBV12-3/TRBV12-4 . TGTGCCAGCACCCTTGGGCGGTCCTCTGGCTACACCTTC CASTLGRSSGYTF
TRBJ2-5 TRBD1 TRBV29-1 . TGCAGCGTTAGGACAGGGGCCGCCCAAGAGACCCAGTACTTC CSVRTGAAQETQYF